These 10 T cell receptor beta chains share one sample of origin, sequenced in a study of shared clonotypes between healthy human individuals. Assay used: immunoSEQ multiplex PCR; TCRdb lists only in-frame clones, some missing. The sample holds under 1 million clones, about 92% seen once. CD45RO-negative CD8 cells positively selected for CCR7 made up the naive population, which excluded terminally differentiated effector memory CD45RA+ cells. The source material was naive CD8+ T cells sorted from blood. These receptors all stem from a man between 25 and 39 years old in good health.

J is TRBJ2-7 and V is TRBV9, with D possibly matching TRBD1 (5 bases). V gave up 0 bases and J gave up 3 bases, with 10 bases separating them. CDR1 SGDLS and CDR2 YYNGEE come from the germline V gene. The CDR3 sequence is 14 residues long. The CDR3 DNA reads TGTGCCAGCAGCGTAGGACAGATAGGCTACGAGCAGTACTTC. This gives the protein CASSVGQIGYEQYF.

This clone was found once. The V and J genes are TRBV2 and TRBJ2-7; 9 nucleotides match TRBD1. The CDR3 is 14 residues long. CDR1 and CDR2 (germline): SNHLY, FYNNEI. Losses at the gene ends were 3 bases for V and 6 bases for J; bases not matched to a gene: 6. CDR3 coding DNA: TGTGCCAGCAGTGATGGACAGGGGTTGATCGAGCAGTACTTC. It yields the protein CASSDGQGLIEQYF.

The chain carries TRBV10-1 and TRBJ2-1; D might be TRBD2 (6 bases). From germline, CDR1 is WNHNN and CDR2 SYGVQD (reference sequence). There are 13 residues in the CDR3. Trimming took 0 bases from V and 15 from J, leaving 15 bases between them. For the CDR3, the DNA is TGCGCCAGCAGTGAGTCCGCAGGTGGGAGGCGGTTCTTC. It translates to CASSESAGGRRFF.

The chain links TRBV6-1 to TRBJ2-7; maybe TRBD1 (6 bases). V was trimmed by 6 bases and J by 1 base, leaving 10 bases between them. Looked up from germline, CDR1 is MNHNS and CDR2 is SASEGT. The CDR3 is 13 amino acids. The CDR3 DNA follows: TGTGCCAGCAGGACCGGGACATCCTACGAGCAGTACTTC. Translated, it gives CASRTGTSYEQYF.

This clone was seen a single time. This chain uses TRBV9 with TRBJ2-7, with 10 bases aligning to TRBD2. The germline gives CDR1 SGDLS, CDR2 YYNGEE. After removal of 3 bases from V and 3 bases from J, the junction contained 6 bases not matched to a gene. This CDR3 spans 15 amino acids. The CDR3 loop reads CASSDRASGSYEQYF. Written as DNA, the CDR3 is TGTGCCAGCAGCGATCGGGCTAGCGGGAGCTACGAGCAGTACTTC. The entire variable domain, with the rest obtained from reference TRBV9 and TRBJ2-7, is as follows: DSGVTQTPKHLITATGQRVTLRCSPRSGDLSVYWYQQSLDQGLQFLIQYYNGEERAKGNILERFSAQQFPDLHSELNLSSLELGDSALYFCASSDRASGSYEQYFGPGTRLTVT.

The chain employs TRBV5-5 and TRBJ2-7; D is uncertain. The germline V gene has CDR1 SGHKS and CDR2 YYEKEE (reference sequence). Trimming left V 1 base short and J 3 bases short, with 11 bases between. This CDR3 is built from 14 residues. CDR3 DNA: TGTGCCAGCAGCTTGACGGCTAGTAGCTACGAGCAGTACTTC. It is translated as CASSLTASSYEQYF.

This sequence joins TRBV7-3 and TRBJ2-3, with D tentatively TRBD2 (6 bases). The CDR3 extends over 17 amino acids. Looked up from germline, CDR1 is SGHTA and CDR2 is FQGTGA. V dropped 4 bases and J dropped 0 bases, with 17 bases sitting between them. The CDR3 DNA follows: TGTGCCAGCAGCTCCCAAGCGGGCCCACCTAGCACAGATACGCAGTATTTT. It translates to CASSSQAGPPSTDTQYF.

The chain links TRBV29-1 to TRBJ2-4; TRBD1 aligns across 8 bases. This CDR3 has 14 amino acids. Germline V gene sequence: CDR1 SQVTM, CDR2 ANQGSEA. Losses at the gene ends were 6 bases for V and 2 bases for J; bases not matched to a gene: 6. The CDR3 sequence: CSVDGQGTKNIQYF. CDR3 DNA: TGCAGCGTGGATGGACAGGGAACCAAAAACATTCAGTACTTC.

The chain combines TRBV19 with TRBJ2-1; D might be TRBD2 (5 bases). This CDR3 spans 16 amino acids. Germline CDR1 and CDR2: LNHDA and SQIVND (reference sequence). Trimming took 9 bases from V and 1 from J, leaving 19 bases between them. The CDR3 protein is CASAGVDLPSYNEQFF. In DNA form, the CDR3 reads TGTGCCAGCGCTGGGGTGGACTTGCCATCCTACAATGAGCAGTTCTTC.

The rearrangement uses TRBV29-1 and TRBJ2-7; D remains ambiguous. The V and J ends lost 2 bases and 0 bases respectively, with 8 bases between them. Germline V gene data show CDR1 as SQVTM and CDR2 as ANQGSEA. This CDR3 region has 13 residues. CDR3 sequence (DNA): TGCAGCGTTGAACTATCGGACTCCTACGAGCAGTACTTC. This sequence encodes CSVELSDSYEQYF.